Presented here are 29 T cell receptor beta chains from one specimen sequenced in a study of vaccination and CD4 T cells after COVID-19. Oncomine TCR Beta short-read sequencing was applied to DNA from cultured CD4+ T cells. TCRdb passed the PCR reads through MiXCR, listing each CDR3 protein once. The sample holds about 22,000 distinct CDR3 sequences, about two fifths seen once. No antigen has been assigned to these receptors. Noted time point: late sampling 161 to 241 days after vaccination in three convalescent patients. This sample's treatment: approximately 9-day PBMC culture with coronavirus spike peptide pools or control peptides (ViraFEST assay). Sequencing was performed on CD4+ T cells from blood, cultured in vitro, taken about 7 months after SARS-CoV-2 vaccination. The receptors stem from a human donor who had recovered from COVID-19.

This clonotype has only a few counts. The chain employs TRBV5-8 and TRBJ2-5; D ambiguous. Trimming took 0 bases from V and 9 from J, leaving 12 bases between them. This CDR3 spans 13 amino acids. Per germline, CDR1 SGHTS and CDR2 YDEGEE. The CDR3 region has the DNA TGTGCCAGCAGCTTGGCCCCAGGCATGGCCCAGTACTTC. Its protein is CASSLAPGMAQYF.

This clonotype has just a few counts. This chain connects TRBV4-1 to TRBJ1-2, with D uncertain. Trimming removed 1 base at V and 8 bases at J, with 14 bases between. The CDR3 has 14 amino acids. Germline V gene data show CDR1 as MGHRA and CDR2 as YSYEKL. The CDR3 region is CASSQAHSRDGYTF. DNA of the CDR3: TGCGCCAGCAGCCAAGCCCACAGTAGAGACGGCTACACCTTC.

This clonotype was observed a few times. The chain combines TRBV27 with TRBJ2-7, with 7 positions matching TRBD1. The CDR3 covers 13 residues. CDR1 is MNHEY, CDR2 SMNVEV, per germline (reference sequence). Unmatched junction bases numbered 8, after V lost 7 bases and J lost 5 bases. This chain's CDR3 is CASKRTGHDEQYF. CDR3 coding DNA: TGTGCCAGCAAAAGGACAGGTCACGACGAGCAGTACTTC.

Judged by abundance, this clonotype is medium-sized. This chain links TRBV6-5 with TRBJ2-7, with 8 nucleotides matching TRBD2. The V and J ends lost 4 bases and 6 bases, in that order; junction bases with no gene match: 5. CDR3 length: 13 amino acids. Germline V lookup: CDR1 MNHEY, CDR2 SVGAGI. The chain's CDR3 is CASSSAGVGEQYF. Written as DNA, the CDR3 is TGTGCCAGCAGTTCAGCGGGGGTAGGCGAGCAGTACTTC.

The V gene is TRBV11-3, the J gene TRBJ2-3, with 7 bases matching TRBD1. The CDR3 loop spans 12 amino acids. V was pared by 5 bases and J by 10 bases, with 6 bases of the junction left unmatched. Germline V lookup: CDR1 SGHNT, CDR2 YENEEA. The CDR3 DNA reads TGTGCCAGCAGCACGACAGGGCGGGCGCAGTATTTT. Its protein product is CASSTTGRAQYF.

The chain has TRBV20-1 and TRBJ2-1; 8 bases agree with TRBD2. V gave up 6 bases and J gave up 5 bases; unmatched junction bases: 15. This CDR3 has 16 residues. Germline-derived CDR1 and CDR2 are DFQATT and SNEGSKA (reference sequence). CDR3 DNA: TGCAGTGCCCGCGGGGCGGGGGGCCCCTTCAACAATGAGCAGTTCTTC. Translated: CSARGAGGPFNNEQFF.

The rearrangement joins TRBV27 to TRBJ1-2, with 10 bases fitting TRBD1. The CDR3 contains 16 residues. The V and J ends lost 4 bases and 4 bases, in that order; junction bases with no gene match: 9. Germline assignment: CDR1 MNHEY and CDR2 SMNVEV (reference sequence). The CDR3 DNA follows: TGTGCCAGCAGTTCCCGTCCGGGACAGGGGCTCTATGGCTACACCTTC. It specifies CASSSRPGQGLYGYTF.

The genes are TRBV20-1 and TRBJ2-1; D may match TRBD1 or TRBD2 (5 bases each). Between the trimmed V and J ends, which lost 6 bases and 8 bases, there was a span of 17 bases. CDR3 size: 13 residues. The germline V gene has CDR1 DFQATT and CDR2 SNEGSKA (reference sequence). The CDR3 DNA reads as TGCAGTGCCACGGGGCCTCTTAGTGATGAGCAGTTCTTC. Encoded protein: CSATGPLSDEQFF.

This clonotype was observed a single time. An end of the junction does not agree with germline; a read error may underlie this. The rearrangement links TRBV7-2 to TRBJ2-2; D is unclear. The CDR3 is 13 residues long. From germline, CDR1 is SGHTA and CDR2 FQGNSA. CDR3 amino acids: CASSLDFTRELFF. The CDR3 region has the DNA TGTGCCAGCAGCTTAGACTTCACCAGGGAGCTGTTTTTT.

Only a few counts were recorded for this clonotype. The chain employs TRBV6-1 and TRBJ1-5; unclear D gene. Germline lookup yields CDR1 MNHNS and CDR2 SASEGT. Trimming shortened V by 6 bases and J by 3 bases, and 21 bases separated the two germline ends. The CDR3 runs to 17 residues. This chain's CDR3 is CASSLKLGYSSNQPQHF. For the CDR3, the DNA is TGTGCCAGCAGCCTCAAGCTAGGGTACAGCTCCAATCAGCCCCAGCATTTT.

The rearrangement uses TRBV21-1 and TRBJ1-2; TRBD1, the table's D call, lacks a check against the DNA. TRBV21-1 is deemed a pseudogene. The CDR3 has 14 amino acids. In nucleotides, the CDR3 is TGTGCCAGCAGCAAAGGGGGCAGCAGAAATGGCTACACCTTC. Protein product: CASSKGGSRNGYTF.

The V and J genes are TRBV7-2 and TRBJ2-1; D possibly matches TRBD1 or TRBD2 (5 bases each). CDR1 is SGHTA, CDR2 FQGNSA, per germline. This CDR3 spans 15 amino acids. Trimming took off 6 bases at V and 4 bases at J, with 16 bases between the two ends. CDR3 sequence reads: CASRRPGPKYNEQFF. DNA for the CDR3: TGTGCCAGCAGACGCCCGGGACCAAAATACAATGAGCAGTTCTTC.

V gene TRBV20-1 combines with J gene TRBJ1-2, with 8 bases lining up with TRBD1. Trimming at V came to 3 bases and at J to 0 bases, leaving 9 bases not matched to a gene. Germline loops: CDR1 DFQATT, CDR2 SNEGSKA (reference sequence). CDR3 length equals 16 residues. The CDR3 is CSASADRGLANYGYTF. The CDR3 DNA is TGCAGTGCTAGTGCCGACAGGGGTCTAGCTAACTATGGCTACACCTTC.

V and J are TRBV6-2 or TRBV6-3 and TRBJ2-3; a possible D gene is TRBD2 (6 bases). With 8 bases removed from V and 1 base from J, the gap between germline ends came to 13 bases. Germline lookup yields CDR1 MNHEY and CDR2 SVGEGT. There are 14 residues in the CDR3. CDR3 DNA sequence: TGTGCCAGCGGTCTAGGGAGGCGCACAGATACGCAGTATTTT. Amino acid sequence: CASGLGRRTDTQYF.

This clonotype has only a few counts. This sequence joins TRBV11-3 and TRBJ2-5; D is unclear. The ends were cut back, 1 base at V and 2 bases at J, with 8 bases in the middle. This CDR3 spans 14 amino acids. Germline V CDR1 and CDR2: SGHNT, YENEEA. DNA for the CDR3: TGTGCCAGCAGCTTAGCCACCCTTCAAGAGACCCAGTACTTC. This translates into CASSLATLQETQYF.

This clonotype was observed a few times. CDR3 amino acids: CASAQQGRENEQFF. CDR3 DNA: TGTGCCAGCGCCCAGCAGGGTAGGGAAAATGAGCAGTTCTTC. This rearrangement joins TRBV6-1 to TRBJ2-1; tentatively, D is TRBD1 (5 bases). Between the trimmed V and J ends, which lost 8 bases and 7 bases, there was a span of 18 bases. CDR3 length: 14 residues. Germline CDR1 and CDR2: MNHNS and SASEGT.

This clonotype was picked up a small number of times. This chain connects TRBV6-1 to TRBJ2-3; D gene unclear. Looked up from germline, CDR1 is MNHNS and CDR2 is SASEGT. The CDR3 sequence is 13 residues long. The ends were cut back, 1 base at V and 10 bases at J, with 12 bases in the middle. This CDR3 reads CASSEGPLRAQYF. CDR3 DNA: TGTGCCAGCAGTGAAGGACCTCTCCGGGCGCAGTATTTT.

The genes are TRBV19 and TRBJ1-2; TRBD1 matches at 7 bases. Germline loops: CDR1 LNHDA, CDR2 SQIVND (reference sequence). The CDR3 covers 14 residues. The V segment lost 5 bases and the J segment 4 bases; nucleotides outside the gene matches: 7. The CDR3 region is CASSRDSRSYGYTF. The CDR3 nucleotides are TGTGCCAGTAGTCGGGACAGTCGGAGCTATGGCTACACCTTC.

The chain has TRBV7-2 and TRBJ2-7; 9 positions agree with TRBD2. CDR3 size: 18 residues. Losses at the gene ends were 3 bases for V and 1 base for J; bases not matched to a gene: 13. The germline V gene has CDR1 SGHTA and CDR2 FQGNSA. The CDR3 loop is CASSFSRSSSGASYEQYF. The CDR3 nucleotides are TGTGCCAGCAGCTTCTCGAGAAGTTCTAGCGGGGCTTCCTACGAGCAGTACTTC.

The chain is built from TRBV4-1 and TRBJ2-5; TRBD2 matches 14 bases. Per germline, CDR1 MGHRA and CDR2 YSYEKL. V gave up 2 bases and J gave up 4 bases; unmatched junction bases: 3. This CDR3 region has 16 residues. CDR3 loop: CASSQPGLAGGETQYF. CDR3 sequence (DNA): TGCGCCAGCAGCCAACCCGGACTAGCGGGAGGAGAGACCCAGTACTTC.

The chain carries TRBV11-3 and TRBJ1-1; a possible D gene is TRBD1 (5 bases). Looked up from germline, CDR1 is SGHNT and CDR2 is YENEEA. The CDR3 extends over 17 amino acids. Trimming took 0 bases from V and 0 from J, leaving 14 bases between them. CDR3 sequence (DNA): TGTGCCAGCAGCTTAGAATCCGGGGGACGTATGAACACTGAAGCTTTCTTT. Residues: CASSLESGGRMNTEAFF. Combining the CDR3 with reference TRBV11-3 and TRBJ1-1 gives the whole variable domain EAGVVQSPRYKIIEKKQPVAFWCNPISGHNTLYWYLQNLGQGPELLIRYENEEAVDDSQLPKDRFSAERLKGVDSTLKIQPAELGDSAVYLCASSLESGGRMNTEAFFGQGTRLTVV.

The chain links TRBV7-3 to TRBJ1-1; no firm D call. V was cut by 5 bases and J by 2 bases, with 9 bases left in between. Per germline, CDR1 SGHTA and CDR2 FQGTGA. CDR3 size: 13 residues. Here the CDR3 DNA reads TGTGCCAGCAGCCAAAACCTTAACACTGAAGCTTTCTTT. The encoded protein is CASSQNLNTEAFF. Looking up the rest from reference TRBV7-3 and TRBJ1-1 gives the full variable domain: GAGVSQTPSNKVTEKGKYVELRCDPISGHTALYWYRQSLGQGPEFLIYFQGTGAADDSGLPNDRFFAVRPEGSVSTLKIQRTERGDSAVYLCASSQNLNTEAFFGQGTRLTVV.

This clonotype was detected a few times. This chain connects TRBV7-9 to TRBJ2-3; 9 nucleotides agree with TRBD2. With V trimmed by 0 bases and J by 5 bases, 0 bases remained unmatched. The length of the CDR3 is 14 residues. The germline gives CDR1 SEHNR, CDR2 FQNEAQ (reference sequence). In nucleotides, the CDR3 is TGTGCCAGCAGCTTAGCTAGCGGGAGAGATACGCAGTATTTT. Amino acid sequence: CASSLASGRDTQYF.

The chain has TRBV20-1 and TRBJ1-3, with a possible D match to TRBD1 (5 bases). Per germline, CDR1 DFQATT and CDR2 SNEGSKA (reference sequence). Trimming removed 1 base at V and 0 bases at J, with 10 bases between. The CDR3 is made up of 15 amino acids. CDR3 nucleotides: TGCAGTGCTAGAGGCGCCGGGGCCTCTGGAAACACCATATATTTT. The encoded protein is CSARGAGASGNTIYF.

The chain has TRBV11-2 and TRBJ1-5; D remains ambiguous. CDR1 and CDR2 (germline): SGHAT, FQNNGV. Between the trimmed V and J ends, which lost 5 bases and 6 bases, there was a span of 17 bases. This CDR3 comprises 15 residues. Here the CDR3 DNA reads TGTGCCAGCAGCCCCTCCTCGGGTTTCGGTCAGCCCCAGCATTTT. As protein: CASSPSSGFGQPQHF.

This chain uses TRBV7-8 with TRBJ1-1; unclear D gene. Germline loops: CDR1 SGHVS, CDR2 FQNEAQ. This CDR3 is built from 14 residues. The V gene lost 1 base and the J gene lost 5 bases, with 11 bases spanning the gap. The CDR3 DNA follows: TGTGCCAGCAGCTTAGATGGAGGGTTGACTGAAGCTTTCTTT. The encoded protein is CASSLDGGLTEAFF. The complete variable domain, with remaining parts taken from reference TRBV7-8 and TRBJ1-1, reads GAGVSQSPRYKVAKRGQDVALRCDPISGHVSLFWYQQALGQGPEFLTYFQNEAQLDKSGLPSDRFFAERPEGSVSTLKIQRTQQEDSAVYLCASSLDGGLTEAFFGQGTRLTVV.

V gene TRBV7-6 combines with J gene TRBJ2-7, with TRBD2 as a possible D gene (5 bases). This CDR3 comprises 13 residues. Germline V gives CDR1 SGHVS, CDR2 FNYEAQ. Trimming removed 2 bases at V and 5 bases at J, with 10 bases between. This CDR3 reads CASSLRAGDEQYF. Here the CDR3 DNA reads TGTGCCAGCAGCTTAAGGGCCGGGGACGAGCAGTACTTC.

CDR3 bases: TGTGCCAGCAGTCCACTAGGACAGTACACCGGGGAGCTGTTTTTT. Its translation: CASSPLGQYTGELFF. The chain recombines TRBV27 with TRBJ2-2; a weak D match, TRBD1 (6 bases). This CDR3 has 15 amino acids. The germline V gene encodes CDR1 MNHEY and CDR2 SMNVEV (reference sequence). V was pared by 5 bases and J by 3 bases, with 13 bases between.

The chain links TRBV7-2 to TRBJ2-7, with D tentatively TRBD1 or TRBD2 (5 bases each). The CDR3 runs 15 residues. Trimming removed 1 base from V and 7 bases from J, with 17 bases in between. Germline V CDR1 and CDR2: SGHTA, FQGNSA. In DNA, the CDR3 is TGTGCCAGCAGCTTAGTCTGGGGGATCTACAATGAGCAGTACTTC. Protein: CASSLVWGIYNEQYF. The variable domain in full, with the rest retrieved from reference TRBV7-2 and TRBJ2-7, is GAGVSQSPSNKVTEKGKDVELRCDPISGHTALYWYRQSLGQGLEFLIYFQGNSAPDKSGLPSDRFSAERTGGSVSTLTIQRTQQEDSAVYLCASSLVWGIYNEQYFGPGTRLTVT.